This T cell receptor (beta chain) was captured by sequencing in a study of cytomegalovirus exposure and HLA in healthy donors. J lost 4 bases, V lost 4 bases, and 6 bases had no gene match. CDR3 length equals 15 residues. CDR1 and CDR2 (germline): ENHRY, SYGVKD. Findings of the study overall: Most subjects had HLA-A and HLA-B alleles reportedly predicted accurately by TCR beta sequences. TCR beta sequences numbering over 15,000 were associated with HLA alleles at 0.05 false discovery rate in a later analysis. Researchers reported that a few CMV-associated chains were confirmed in vitro as CMV antigen-specific.

Concerning this clone itself: What it binds is unknown.

The PCR made use of 60 Vbeta and 13 Jbeta primers. TCRdb keeps only in-frame clones here, not all; method: immunoSEQ multiplex PCR. This table has approximately 77,000 clones, roughly 75% appearing once. The source is a woman aged 40-49 years in good health and CMV-seronegative. This chain uses TRBV10-3 with TRBJ1-3; 8 nucleotides align to TRBD1. Sample: PBMCs. The CDR3 nucleotides are TGTGCCATCAGTGGGACAGGGTCGGTGGGAAACACCATATATTTT. This sequence encodes CAISGTGSVGNTIYF.